This T cell receptor (beta chain) originates from a study of T cells in Graves' hyperthyroidism and ophthalmopathy. Points from the study as a whole: Ophthalmopathy stood apart from stable hyperthyroidism in a 13 V-J model.

The germline gives CDR1 ENHRY, CDR2 SYGVKD. The CDR3 loop spans 15 amino acids. V was clipped by 0 bases and J by 4 bases, with 12 bases between them. This clonotype was counted between two and nine times. What it binds is unknown. What was amplified from RNA transcripts were TCR beta CDR3 regions. First-round RT-PCR targeting the TCR CDR3 was performed with the HTBI primer set. TCRdb re-called the multiplex PCR reads with MiXCR, one entry per CDR3 protein. Of about 560,000 distinct CDR3 sequences listed, around 16% were seen once; the top ten hold approximately 7%. On the basis of clinical symptoms, serum thyroxine and TRAb, thyroid ultrasound and orbital computed tomography, diagnoses were made.

This receptor was obtained from a woman aged 25-40 years with Graves' hyperthyroidism. V gene TRBV10-3 combines with J gene TRBJ1-2; no firm D call. Sequenced input: blood. This CDR3 is CAISESNGESYGYTF. In DNA form, the CDR3 reads TGTGCCATCAGTGAGTCGAATGGGGAGAGCTATGGCTACACCTTC.